These 6 T cell receptor beta chains were all obtained from the same sample, sequenced in a study of Ad26.COV2.S vaccination and SARS-CoV-2 variants. Treatment: around 19 received Ad26.COV2.S at low or high dose, single or two shots; 5 received placebo; per-sample allocation not given. Sampling was performed 63 days after the first vaccine or placebo injection. The table came from immunoSEQ multiplex PCR; TCRdb's copy has only in-frame clones and leaves some out. There are a few hundred thousand clones in the sample; 80% to 90% occur only once, and approximately 3.3% lies in the top ten. The starting material was peripheral blood, obtained in a trial of Ad26.COV2.S vaccine versus placebo. These receptors were obtained from a person between 18 and 59 years old who received the Ad26.COV2.S COVID-19 vaccine or a placebo.

This clone was seen only once. This sequence joins TRBV23-1 and TRBJ1-5; 7 bases map to TRBD1. TRBV23-1 is an open reading frame, and its role is uncertain. V shed 2 bases and J 0 bases; nucleotides not matched to a gene: 10. CDR3 length: 18 amino acids. CDR3 in DNA: TGCGCCAGCAGTCAAGACGGACAGGCGAAAAATAGCAATCAGCCCCAGCATTTT. It translates to CASSQDGQAKNSNQPQHF.

This chain joins TRBV5-5 and TRBJ1-2; the D gene is possibly TRBD1 (6 bases). V lost 4 bases and J 8 bases, leaving 18 bases between the germline ends. CDR1 is SGHKS, CDR2 YYEKEE, per germline (reference sequence). There are 14 residues in the CDR3. CDR3 bases: TGTGCCAGCAGCGTTGACAGGCCCAGGAAGGGCTACACCTTC. Amino acids: CASSVDRPRKGYTF. The variable domain in full, with the rest retrieved from reference TRBV5-5 and TRBJ1-2, is DAGVTQSPTHLIKTRGQQVTLRCSPISGHKSVSWYQQVLGQGPQFIFQYYEKEERGRGNFPDRFSARQFPNYSSELNVNALLLGDSALYLCASSVDRPRKGYTFGSGTRLTVV.

A single count supports this clone. CDR3 nucleotides: TGTGCCAGCAGCAAAGATACCGGGACAGTAAAAGGTCAGCCCCAGCATTTT. Its translation: CASSKDTGTVKGQPQHF. V and J are TRBV21-1 and TRBJ1-5; TRBD1, the D gene given by the table, was not confirmed from the DNA. TRBV21-1 is listed as a pseudogene. The CDR3 loop spans 17 amino acids.

The chain combines TRBV27 with TRBJ2-7; unclear D gene. The CDR3 consists of 13 residues. V was trimmed by 2 bases and J by 6 bases, leaving 11 bases between them. CDR1 MNHEY and CDR2 SMNVEV come from the germline V gene (reference sequence). The CDR3 loop reads CASSLRPSGEQYF. Here the CDR3 DNA reads TGTGCCAGCAGTTTACGACCGTCGGGCGAGCAGTACTTC.

The V and J genes are TRBV30 and TRBJ1-5, with TRBD1 identical over 12 bases. Looked up from germline, CDR1 is GTSNPN and CDR2 is SVGIG (reference sequence). The CDR3 is 15 residues long. The J segment lost 7 bases and the V segment lost 1 base, leaving 5 bases of the junction unmatched. The CDR3 sequence: CAWSGGTGGMQPQHF. Written as DNA, the CDR3 is TGTGCCTGGAGTGGCGGGACAGGGGGCATGCAGCCCCAGCATTTT.

The rearrangement joins TRBV19 to TRBJ1-5; 7 nucleotides line up with TRBD1. Trimming at V came to 3 bases and at J to 7 bases, leaving 3 bases not matched to a gene. Looked up from germline, CDR1 is LNHDA and CDR2 is SQIVND (reference sequence). CDR3 length: 13 residues. The CDR3 sequence is CASSIQGGQPQHF. The CDR3, as DNA: TGTGCCAGTAGTATCCAGGGGGGACAGCCCCAGCATTTT.